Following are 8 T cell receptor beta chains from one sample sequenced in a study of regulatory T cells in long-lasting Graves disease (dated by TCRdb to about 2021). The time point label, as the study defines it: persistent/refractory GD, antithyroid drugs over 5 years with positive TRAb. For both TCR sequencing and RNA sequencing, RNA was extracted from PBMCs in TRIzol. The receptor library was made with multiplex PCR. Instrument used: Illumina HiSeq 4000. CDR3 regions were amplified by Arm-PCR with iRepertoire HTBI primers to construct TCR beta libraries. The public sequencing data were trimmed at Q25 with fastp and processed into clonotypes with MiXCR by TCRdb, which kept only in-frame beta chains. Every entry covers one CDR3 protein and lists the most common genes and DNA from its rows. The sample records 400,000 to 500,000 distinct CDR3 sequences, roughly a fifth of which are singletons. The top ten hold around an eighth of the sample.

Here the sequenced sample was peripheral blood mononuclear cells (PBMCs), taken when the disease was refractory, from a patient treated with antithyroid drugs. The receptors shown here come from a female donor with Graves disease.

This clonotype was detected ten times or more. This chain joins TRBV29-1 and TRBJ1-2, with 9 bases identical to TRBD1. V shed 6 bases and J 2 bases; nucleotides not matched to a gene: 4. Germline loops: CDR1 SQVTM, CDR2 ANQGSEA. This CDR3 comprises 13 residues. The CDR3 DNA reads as TGCAGCGTGCCGGGACAGGGCAACTATGGCTACACCTTC. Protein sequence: CSVPGQGNYGYTF.

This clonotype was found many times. This CDR3 reads CASSFSQGNNQPQHF. CDR3 DNA: TGTGCCAGCAGTTTTTCGCAGGGAAACAATCAGCCCCAGCATTTT. The chain employs TRBV28 and TRBJ1-5; tentative D call: TRBD1 (5 bases). V was cut by 3 bases and J by 3 bases, with 12 bases left in between. The CDR3 contains 15 residues. Per germline, CDR1 MDHEN and CDR2 SYDVKM.

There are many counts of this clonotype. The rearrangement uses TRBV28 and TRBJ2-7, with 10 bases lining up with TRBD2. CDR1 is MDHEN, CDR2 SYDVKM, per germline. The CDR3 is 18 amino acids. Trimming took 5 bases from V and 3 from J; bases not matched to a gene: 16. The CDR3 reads CASSGPGTSVHIGYEQYF. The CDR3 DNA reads TGTGCCAGCAGTGGCCCCGGGACTAGCGTCCACATCGGCTACGAGCAGTACTTC. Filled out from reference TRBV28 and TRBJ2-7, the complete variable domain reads DVKVTQSSRYLVKRTGEKVFLECVQDMDHENMFWYRQDPGLGLRLIYFSYDVKMKEKGDIPEGYSVSREKKERFSLILESASTNQTSMYLCASSGPGTSVHIGYEQYFGPGTRLTVT.

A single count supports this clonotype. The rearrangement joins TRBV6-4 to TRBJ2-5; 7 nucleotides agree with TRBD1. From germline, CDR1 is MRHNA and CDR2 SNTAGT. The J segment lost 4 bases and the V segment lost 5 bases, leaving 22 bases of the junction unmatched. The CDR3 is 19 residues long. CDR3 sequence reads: CASSHTAGRLTGSGETQYF. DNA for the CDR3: TGTGCCAGCAGTCACACGGCCGGTCGTCTGACAGGGTCCGGAGAGACCCAGTACTTC.

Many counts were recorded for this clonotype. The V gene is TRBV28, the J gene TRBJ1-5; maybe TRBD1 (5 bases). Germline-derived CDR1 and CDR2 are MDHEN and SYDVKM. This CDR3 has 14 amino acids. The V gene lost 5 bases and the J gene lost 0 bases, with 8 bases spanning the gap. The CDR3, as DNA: TGTGCCAGCAGTAAGACAGCTAGCAATCAGCCCCAGCATTTT. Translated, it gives CASSKTASNQPQHF.

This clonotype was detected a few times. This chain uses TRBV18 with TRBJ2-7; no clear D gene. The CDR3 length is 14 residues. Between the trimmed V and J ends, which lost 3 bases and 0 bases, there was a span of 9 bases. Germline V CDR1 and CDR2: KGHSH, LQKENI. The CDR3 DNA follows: TGTGCCAGCTCACCCTCGGAAATCTCCTACGAGCAGTACTTC. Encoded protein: CASSPSEISYEQYF.

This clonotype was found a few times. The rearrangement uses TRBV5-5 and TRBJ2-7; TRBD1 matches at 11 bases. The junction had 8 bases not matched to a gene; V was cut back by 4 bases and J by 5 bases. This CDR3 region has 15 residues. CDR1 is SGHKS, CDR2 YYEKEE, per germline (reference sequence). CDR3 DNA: TGTGCCAGCAGCAGGACCCCGGGACAGGGGGACGAGCAGTACTTC. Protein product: CASSRTPGQGDEQYF.

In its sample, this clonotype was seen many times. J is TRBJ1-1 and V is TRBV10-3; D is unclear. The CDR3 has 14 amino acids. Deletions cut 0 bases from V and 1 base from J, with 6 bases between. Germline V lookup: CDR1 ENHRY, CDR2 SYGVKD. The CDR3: CAISESQRNTEAFF. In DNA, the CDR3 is TGTGCCATCAGTGAGTCCCAACGGAACACTGAAGCTTTCTTT.